The 2 T cell receptor beta chains reported below all come from one sample, sequenced in a study of lymphopenia after photon versus proton radiotherapy. Some clones are missing from TCRdb's copy, which holds only in-frame ones; the method was immunoSEQ multiplex PCR. The table records over 25,000 clones, under 90% of them present only once. The sample in question was peripheral blood, obtained from a patient treated with photon-based radiotherapy. The receptors here all came from a woman aged 45 to 65 with pancreatic cancer.

V usage is TRBV7-2 and J usage is TRBJ1-1; no clear D gene. This CDR3 contains 14 residues. The germline V gene has CDR1 SGHTA and CDR2 FQGNSA. The V gene lost 0 bases and the J gene lost 4 bases, with 9 bases spanning the gap. CDR3 coding DNA: TGTGCCAGCAGCTTAGCGGCGCAATCCACTGAAGCTTTCTTT. It translates to CASSLAAQSTEAFF. Complete variable domain (other parts from reference TRBV7-2 and TRBJ1-1): GAGVSQSPSNKVTEKGKDVELRCDPISGHTALYWYRQSLGQGLEFLIYFQGNSAPDKSGLPSDRFSAERTGGSVSTLTIQRTQQEDSAVYLCASSLAAQSTEAFFGQGTRLTVV.

V gene TRBV28 combines with J gene TRBJ2-1; D tentatively reads TRBD1 or TRBD2 (5 bases each). V was cut by 2 bases and J by 5 bases, with 13 bases left in between. The germline V gene has CDR1 MDHEN and CDR2 SYDVKM. The CDR3 loop spans 15 amino acids. CDR3 loop: CASSLPGRGDNEQFF. CDR3 nucleotides: TGTGCCAGCAGTTTACCGGGACGGGGCGACAATGAGCAGTTCTTC.